This T cell receptor beta chain was sequenced for a study of T cells in Graves' hyperthyroidism and ophthalmopathy. CDR3 length equals 13 residues. Germline values: CDR1 LNHDA, CDR2 SQIVND (reference sequence). Diagnostic assessment was based on clinical symptoms, serum thyroxine and TRAb, thyroid ultrasound and orbital computed tomography. Amplification of TCR beta CDR3 regions used RNA as the template. TCR CDR3 regions were first amplified by RT-PCR with HTBI primers. TCRdb redid the calling of the multiplex PCR reads with MiXCR, one entry per CDR3 protein. The sample shows around 600,000 distinct CDR3 sequences, about 45% of them seen only once.

The chain couples TRBV19 to TRBJ1-2, with D possibly being TRBD1 (6 bases). Material for sequencing was peripheral blood or thyroid tissue (not recorded which). This sequence originates from an adult man with Graves' disease, either hyperthyroidism or ophthalmopathy (not recorded which). The CDR3 is CATKQGFSYGYTF. CDR3 in DNA: TGTGCTACTAAACAGGGTTTCAGCTATGGCTACACCTTC.